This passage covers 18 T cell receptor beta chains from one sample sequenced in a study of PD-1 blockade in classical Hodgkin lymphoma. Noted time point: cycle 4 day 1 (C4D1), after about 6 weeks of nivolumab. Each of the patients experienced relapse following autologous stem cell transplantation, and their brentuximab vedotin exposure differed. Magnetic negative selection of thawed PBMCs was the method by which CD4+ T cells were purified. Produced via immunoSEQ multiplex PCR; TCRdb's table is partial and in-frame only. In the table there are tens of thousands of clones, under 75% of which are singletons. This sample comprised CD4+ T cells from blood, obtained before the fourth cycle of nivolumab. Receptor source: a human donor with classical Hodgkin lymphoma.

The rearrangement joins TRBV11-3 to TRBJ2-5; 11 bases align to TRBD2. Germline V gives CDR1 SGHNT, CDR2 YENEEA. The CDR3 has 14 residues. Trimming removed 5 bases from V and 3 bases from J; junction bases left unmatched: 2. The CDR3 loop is CASSTTSGEETQYF. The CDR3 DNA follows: TGTGCCAGCAGCACGACTAGCGGGGAAGAGACCCAGTACTTC.

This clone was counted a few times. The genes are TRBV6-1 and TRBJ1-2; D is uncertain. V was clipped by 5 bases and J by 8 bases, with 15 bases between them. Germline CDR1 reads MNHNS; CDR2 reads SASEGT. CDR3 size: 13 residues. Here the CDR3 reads CASSFTGTWGYTF. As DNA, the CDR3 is TGTGCCAGCAGTTTTACGGGCACCTGGGGCTACACCTTC.

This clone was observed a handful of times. The CDR3 coding sequence is TGTGCCATCAGTCGACAAGGTGAAAAACTGTTTTTT. Translating it yields CAISRQGEKLFF. The J gene is TRBJ1-4, the V gene TRBV10-3; D ambiguous. The CDR3 is 12 residues long. Germline CDR1 is ENHRY and CDR2 is SYGVKD. The V end was cut by 5 bases, the J end by 7 bases, with 8 bases between.

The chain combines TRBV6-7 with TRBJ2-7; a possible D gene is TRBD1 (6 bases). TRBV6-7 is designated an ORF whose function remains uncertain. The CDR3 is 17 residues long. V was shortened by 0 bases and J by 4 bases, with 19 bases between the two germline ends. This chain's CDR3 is CASSYSNTGLDLYEQYF. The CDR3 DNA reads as TGTGCCAGCAGTTACTCGAATACAGGGCTGGACCTTTACGAGCAGTACTTC.

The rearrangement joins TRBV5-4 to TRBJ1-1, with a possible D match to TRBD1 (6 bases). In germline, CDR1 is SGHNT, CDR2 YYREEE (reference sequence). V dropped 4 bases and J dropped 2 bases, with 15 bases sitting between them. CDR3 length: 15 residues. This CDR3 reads CASSAGTRKNTEAFF. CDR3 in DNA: TGTGCCAGCAGCGCCGGGACACGGAAAAACACTGAAGCTTTCTTT.

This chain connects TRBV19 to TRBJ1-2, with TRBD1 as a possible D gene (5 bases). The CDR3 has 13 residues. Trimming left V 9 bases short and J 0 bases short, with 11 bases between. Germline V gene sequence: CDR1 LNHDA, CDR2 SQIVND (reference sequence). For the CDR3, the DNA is TGTGCCAGCCGTGTGGGGGCTAACTATGGCTACACCTTC. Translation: CASRVGANYGYTF.

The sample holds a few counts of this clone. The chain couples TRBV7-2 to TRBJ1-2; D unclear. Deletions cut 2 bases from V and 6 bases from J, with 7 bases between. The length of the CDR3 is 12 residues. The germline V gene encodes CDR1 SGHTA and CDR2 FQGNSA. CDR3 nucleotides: TGTGCCAGCAGCTTAAGTCGGGATGGCTACACCTTC. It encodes CASSLSRDGYTF.

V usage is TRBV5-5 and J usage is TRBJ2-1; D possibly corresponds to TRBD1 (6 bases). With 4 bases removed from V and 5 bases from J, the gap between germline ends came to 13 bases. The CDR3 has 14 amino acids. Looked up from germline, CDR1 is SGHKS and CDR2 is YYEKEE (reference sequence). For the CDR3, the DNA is TGTGCCAGCAGCCGAGGACAGACGCACAATGAGCAGTTCTTC. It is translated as CASSRGQTHNEQFF.

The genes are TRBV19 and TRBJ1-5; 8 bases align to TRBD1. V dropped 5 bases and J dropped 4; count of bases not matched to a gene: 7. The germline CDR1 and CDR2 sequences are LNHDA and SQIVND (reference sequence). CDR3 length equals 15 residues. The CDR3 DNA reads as TGTGCCAGTAGTGCCCTGGACAGGGAGAATCAGCCCCAGCATTTT. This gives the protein CASSALDRENQPQHF.

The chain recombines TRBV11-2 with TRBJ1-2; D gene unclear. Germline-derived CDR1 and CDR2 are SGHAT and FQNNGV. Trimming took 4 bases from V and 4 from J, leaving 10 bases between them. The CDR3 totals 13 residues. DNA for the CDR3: TGTGCCAGCAGCTCGCCAGACATCTATGGCTACACCTTC. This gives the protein CASSSPDIYGYTF.

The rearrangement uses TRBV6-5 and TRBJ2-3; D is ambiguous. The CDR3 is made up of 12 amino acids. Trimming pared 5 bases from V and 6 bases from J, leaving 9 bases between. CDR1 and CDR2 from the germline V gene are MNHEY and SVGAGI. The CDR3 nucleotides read TGTGCCAGCAGTCCTGGCCTGGATACGCAGTATTTT. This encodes CASSPGLDTQYF.

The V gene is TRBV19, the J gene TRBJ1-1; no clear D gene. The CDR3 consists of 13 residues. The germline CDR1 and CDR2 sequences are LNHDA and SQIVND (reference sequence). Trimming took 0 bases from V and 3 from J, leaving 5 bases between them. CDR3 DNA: TGTGCCAGTAGTATAGATCGCGACACTGAAGCTTTCTTT. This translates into CASSIDRDTEAFF.

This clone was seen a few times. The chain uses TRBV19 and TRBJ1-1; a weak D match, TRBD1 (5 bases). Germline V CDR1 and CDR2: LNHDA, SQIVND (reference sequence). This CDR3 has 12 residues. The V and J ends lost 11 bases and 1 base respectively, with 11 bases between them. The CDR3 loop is CAAGTGNTEAFF. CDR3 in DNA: TGTGCCGCCGGGACGGGGAACACTGAAGCTTTCTTT.

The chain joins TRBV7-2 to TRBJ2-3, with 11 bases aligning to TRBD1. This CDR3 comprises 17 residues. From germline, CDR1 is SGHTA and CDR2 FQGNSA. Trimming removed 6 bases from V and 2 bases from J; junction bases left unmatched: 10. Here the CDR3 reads CASRLKVGQGATDTQYF. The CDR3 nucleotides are TGTGCCAGCAGGCTGAAGGTTGGACAGGGGGCCACAGATACGCAGTATTTT. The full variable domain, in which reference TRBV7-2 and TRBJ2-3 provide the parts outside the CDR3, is GAGVSQSPSNKVTEKGKDVELRCDPISGHTALYWYRQSLGQGLEFLIYFQGNSAPDKSGLPSDRFSAERTGGSVSTLTIQRTQQEDSAVYLCASRLKVGQGATDTQYFGPGTRLTVL.

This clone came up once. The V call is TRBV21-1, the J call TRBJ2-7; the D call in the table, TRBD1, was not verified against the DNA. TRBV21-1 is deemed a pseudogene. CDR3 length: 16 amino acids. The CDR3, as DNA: TGTGCCAGCAGCAAAGAGGTCGACAGGGGAATCCACGAGCAGTACTTC. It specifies CASSKEVDRGIHEQYF.

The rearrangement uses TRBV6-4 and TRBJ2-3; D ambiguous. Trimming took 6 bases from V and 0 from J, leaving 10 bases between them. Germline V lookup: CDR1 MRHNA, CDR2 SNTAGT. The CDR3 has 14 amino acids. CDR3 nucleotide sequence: TGTGCCAGCAGCTACAGTGCTAGCACAGATACGCAGTATTTT. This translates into CASSYSASTDTQYF.

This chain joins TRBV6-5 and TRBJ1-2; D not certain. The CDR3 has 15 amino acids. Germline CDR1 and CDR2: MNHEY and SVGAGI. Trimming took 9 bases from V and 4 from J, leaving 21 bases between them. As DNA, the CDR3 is TGTGCCAGTTCTGGGAATTTCGGCCAGTCCTATGGCTACACCTTC. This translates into CASSGNFGQSYGYTF.

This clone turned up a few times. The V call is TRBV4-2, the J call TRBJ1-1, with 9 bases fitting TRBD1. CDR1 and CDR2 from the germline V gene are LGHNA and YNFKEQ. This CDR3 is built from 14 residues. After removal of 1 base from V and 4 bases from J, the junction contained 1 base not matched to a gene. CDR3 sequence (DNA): TGTGCCAGCAGCCAAGGGACAGGGGTCACTGAAGCTTTCTTT. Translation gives CASSQGTGVTEAFF.